This T cell receptor beta chain was identified in a study of OX40 agonist ivuxolimab in advanced cancers. Study in general: Under the entry rules, prior anti-PD-1, anti-PD-L1 or anti-CTLA-4 therapy was allowed, and 35% to 40% had some.

Profiled with immunoSEQ multiplex PCR; TCRdb holds only in-frame clones, not every one. The table records around 64,000 clones, 80% to 85% of them present only once. Germline CDR1 is SGDLS and CDR2 is YYNGEE. The CDR3 runs 13 residues. V gave up 2 bases and J gave up 6 bases, with 11 bases separating them. The chain has TRBV9 and TRBJ1-1; D gene unclear. Sequenced here: CD4+ or CD8+ T cells sorted from blood, sampled in a trial of the OX40 agonist ivuxolimab. The clonotype originates from an adult with an advanced solid tumor such as melanoma, head and neck, liver or kidney cancer. CDR3 region: CASSVDGEPEAFF. In DNA form, the CDR3 reads TGTGCCAGCAGCGTGGATGGGGAACCTGAAGCTTTCTTT.